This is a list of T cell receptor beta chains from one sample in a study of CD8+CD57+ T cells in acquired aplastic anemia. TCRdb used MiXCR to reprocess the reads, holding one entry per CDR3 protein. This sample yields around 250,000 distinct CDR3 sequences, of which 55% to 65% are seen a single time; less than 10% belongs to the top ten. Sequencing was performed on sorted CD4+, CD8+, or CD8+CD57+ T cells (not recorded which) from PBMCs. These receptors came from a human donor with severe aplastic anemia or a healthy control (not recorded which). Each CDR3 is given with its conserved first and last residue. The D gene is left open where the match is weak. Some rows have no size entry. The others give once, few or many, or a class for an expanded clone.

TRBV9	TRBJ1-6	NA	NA	TGTGCCAGCAGCGGAGGGGGAAATGGTAATTCACCCCTCCACTTT	CASSGGGNGNSPLHF
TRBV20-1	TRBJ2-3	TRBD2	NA	TGCAGTGCCAACTCTCTGGGACTAGCGGGGAGGGGCACAGATACGCAGTATTTT	CSANSLGLAGRGTDTQYF
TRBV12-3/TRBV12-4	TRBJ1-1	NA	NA	TGTGCCAGCAGTTCTCGGACAGTGAACACTGAAGCTTTCTTT	CASSSRTVNTEAFF
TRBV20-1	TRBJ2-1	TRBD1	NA	TGCAGTGCTGGGGACAGACAGGGTACCCACAATGAGCAGTTCTTC	CSAGDRQGTHNEQFF
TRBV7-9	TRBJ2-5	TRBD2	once	TGTGCCAGCAGCTTCCATAGCGGGAACCAAGAGACCCAGTACTTC	CASSFHSGNQETQYF
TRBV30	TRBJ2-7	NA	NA	TGTGCCTGGAGTGCCTGGCAGGGCAACGACGAGCAGTACTTC	CAWSAWQGNDEQYF
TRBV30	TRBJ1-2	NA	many	TGTGCCTGGCGGCCAACGGGGCACTATGGCTACACCTTC	CAWRPTGHYGYTF
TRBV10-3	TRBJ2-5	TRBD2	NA	TGTGCCATCAGCCGTAAACTAGCGGGAGGATTTCAAGAGACCCAGTACTTC	CAISRKLAGGFQETQYF
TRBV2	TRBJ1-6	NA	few	TGTGCCAGCAGTGTATACACCGCTTCACCCCTCCACTTT	CASSVYTASPLHF
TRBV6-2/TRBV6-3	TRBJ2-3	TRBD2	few	TGTGCCAGCAGTTACGGGGCTAGCGGGGGGCCTCCCCCAGATACGCAGTATTTT	CASSYGASGGPPPDTQYF
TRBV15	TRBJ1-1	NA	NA	TGTGCCACCAGCATCTATAAGGCTGAAGCTTTCTTT	CATSIYKAEAFF
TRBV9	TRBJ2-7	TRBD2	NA	TGTGCCAGCAGCGTAGACGGGAGGGCCTACGAGCAGTACTTC	CASSVDGRAYEQYF
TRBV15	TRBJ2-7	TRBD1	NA	TGTGCCACCAGCCCAGGGACAGGGGAGACTTTCAGCTCCTACGAGCAGTACTTC	CATSPGTGETFSSYEQYF
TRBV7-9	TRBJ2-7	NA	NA	TGTGCCAGCTTAGGTCCAAACTCCTACGAGCAGTACTTC	CASLGPNSYEQYF
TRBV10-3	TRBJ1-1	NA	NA	TGTGCCATCAGACAGGGAACTGAAGCTTTCTTT	CAIRQGTEAFF
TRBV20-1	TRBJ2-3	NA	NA	TGCAGTGCCAGCAGGGTTAGGAATCTAGCAGGGGATACGCAGTATTTT	CSASRVRNLAGDTQYF
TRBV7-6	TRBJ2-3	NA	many	TGTGCCAGCAGCTTAGGGGTGCTGGGATACACAGATACGCAGTATTTT	CASSLGVLGYTDTQYF
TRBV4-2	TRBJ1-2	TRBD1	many	TGTGCCAGCAGCCAAGATTCAACCCCGGGACAGGGCCGAGGCTATGGCTACACCTTC	CASSQDSTPGQGRGYGYTF
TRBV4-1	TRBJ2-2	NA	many	TGCGCCAGCAGCCAAGAAGCAGGGCTAACCGGGGAGCTGTTTTTT	CASSQEAGLTGELFF
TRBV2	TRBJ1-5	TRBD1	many	TGTGCCAGCAGTGAATATGGACAGGCATATCAGCCCCAGCATTTT	CASSEYGQAYQPQHF
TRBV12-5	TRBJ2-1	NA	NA	TGTGCTAGTGGGTCCCGCCCGACAGCAAACTCCTACAATGAGCAGCTCTTC	CASGSRPTANSYNEQLF
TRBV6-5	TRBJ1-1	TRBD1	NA	TGTGCCAGCAGCCTGACAGGGAGCGGAAACACCATTTCGTCCTTCCCCCCGAACACTGAAGCTTTCTTT	CASSLTGSGNTISSFPPNTEAFF
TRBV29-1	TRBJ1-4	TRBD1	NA	TGCAGCGTCCGACAGGGGGCGGCGGAAAAACTGTTTTTT	CSVRQGAAEKLFF
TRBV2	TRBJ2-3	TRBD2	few	TGTGCCAGCAGCCCCGGGACTAGCGGGGGGGCAGATACGCAGTATTTT	CASSPGTSGGADTQYF
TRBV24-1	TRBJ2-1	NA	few	TGTGCCACCAGTGATGGGGGCCTGGACAGTAATGAGCAGTTCTTC	CATSDGGLDSNEQFF
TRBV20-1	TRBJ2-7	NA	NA	TGCAGTGCTCCACGGGACTCCTACGAGCAGTACTTC	CSAPRDSYEQYF
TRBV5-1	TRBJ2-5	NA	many	TGCGCCAGCAGCGCGGACATTGACCAAGAGACCCAGTACTTC	CASSADIDQETQYF
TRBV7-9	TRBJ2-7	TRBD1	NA	TGTGCCAGCAGCGCGGACAGGTTTTTTGGGGAGCAGTACTTC	CASSADRFFGEQYF
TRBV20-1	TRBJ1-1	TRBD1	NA	TGCAGTGCTAGAGGTCCAGGAACAGGGGCTGAAGCTGTCTTT	CSARGPGTGAEAVF
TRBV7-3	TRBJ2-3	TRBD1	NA	TGTGCCAGCAGCCCACAGGGGGGAAGCACAGATACGCAGTATTTT	CASSPQGGSTDTQYF
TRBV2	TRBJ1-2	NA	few	TGTGCCAGCAGTGAGACTAGCGGGGGCGACTATGGCTACACCTTC	CASSETSGGDYGYTF
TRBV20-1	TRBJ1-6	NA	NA	TGCAGTACTGGGGGGAAGGATAATTCACCCCTCCACTTT	CSTGGKDNSPLHF
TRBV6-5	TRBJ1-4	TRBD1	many	TGTGCCAGCAGACCAGGACAGGGAAAGGGGGATAATGAAAAACTGTTTTTT	CASRPGQGKGDNEKLFF
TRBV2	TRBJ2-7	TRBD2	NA	TGTGCCAGCAGTGGGGGTAGTGGTAGCGGGGCAACCCAGAACGAGCAGTACTTC	CASSGGSGSGATQNEQYF
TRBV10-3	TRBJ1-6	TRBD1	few	TGTGCCATCAGGGGGGGACAGGCTTATAAGAATTCACCCCTCCACTTT	CAIRGGQAYKNSPLHF
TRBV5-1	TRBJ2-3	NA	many	TGCGCCAGCGCTTCAACCGGGACTTCAAGCACAGATACGCAGTATTTT	CASASTGTSSTDTQYF
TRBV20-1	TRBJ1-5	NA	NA	TGCAGTGCTAGTTACAGATTCAATCAGCCCCAGCATTTT	CSASYRFNQPQHF
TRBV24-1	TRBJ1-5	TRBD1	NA	TGTGCCACCAGTGAGGCGGGACAGGGGGATCAGCCCCAGCATTTT	CATSEAGQGDQPQHF
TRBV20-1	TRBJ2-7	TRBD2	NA	TGCAGTGCTCAAGGGACTACGGGTTCGATGTCGTACGAGCATTACTTC	CSAQGTTGSMSYEHYF
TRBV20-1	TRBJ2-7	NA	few	TGCAGTGCTAGAGATTGGCGGGTTGCGTACGAGCAGTACTTC	CSARDWRVAYEQYF
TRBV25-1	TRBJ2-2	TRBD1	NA	TGTGCCAGCAGTGAACTAACGGGACAGGGAAGACACACCGGGGAGCTGTTTTTT	CASSELTGQGRHTGELFF
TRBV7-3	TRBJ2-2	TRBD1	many	TGTGCCAGCAGCCCGAACTTGGACAGGGGGCGAACCGGGGAGCTGTTTTTT	CASSPNLDRGRTGELFF
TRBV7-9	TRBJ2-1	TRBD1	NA	TGTGCCAGCAGCAGGACAGGGTCGGTCTACAATGAGCAGTTCTTC	CASSRTGSVYNEQFF
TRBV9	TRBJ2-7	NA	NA	TGTGCCAGCAGCGTAGCCCAGGTTCACTCCTACGAGCAGTACTTC	CASSVAQVHSYEQYF
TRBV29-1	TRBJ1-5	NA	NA	TGCAGCGCCGTGGAGGGCACTAAAAATGGGCGAACCCAGCATTTT	CSAVEGTKNGRTQHF
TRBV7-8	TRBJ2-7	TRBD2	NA	TGTGCCAGCAGCTCAGGACTAGCGGCAGACTACGAGCAGTACTTC	CASSSGLAADYEQYF
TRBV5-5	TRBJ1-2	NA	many	TGTGCCAGCAGCAGCTTCGGGGGCGCGGATGGCTACACCTTC	CASSSFGGADGYTF
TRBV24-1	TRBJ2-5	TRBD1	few	TGTGCCACCAGTGATCGGTGGGACAGGAAGTACTTC	CATSDRWDRKYF
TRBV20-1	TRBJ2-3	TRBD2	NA	TGCAGCTCTAGCGGGGGGGCCGTCACAGATACGCAGTATTTT	CSSSGGAVTDTQYF